This is a list of T cell receptor beta chains from one sample in a study of blood T cell repertoires in COVID-19. TCRdb's table, derived via immunoSEQ multiplex PCR, lists solely in-frame clones and lacks some. The repertoire holds some 390,000 clones, with over 85% as singletons. The sequencing sample was made of PBMCs or T cells enriched from blood (not recorded which). The source is a woman aged 25 to 39 who had recovered from COVID-19. Both conserved end residues are part of each CDR3. The order of the fields is D gene, J gene, V gene, CDR3 protein. A D gene is named only where the DNA matches it firmly.

D: TRBD1
J: TRBJ1-2
V: TRBV19
CDR3: CASSLSGQPPDGYTF

D: NA
J: TRBJ1-1
V: TRBV7-9
CDR3: CASSLWAGMNTEAFF

D: TRBD2
J: TRBJ2-2
V: TRBV5-1
CDR3: CASTSRLAGDTTGELFF

D: TRBD2
J: TRBJ2-2
V: TRBV7-9
CDR3: CASSSWEGTGELFF

D: NA
J: TRBJ2-1
V: TRBV5-1
CDR3: CASSFRAQDWDEQFF

D: NA
J: TRBJ2-1
V: TRBV5-6
CDR3: CASSWGTGLSSYNEQFF

D: NA
J: TRBJ2-3
V: TRBV2
CDR3: CASSAIDSDTQYF

D: TRBD2
J: TRBJ2-5
V: TRBV13
CDR3: CASSFSGRAFQTQYF

D: NA
J: TRBJ1-5
V: TRBV5-5
CDR3: CASSSRSGRDQPQHF

D: NA
J: TRBJ1-2
V: TRBV6-5
CDR3: CATADYNYGYTF

D: TRBD2
J: TRBJ2-5
V: TRBV27
CDR3: CASSFLAGVETQYF

D: TRBD2
J: TRBJ2-1
V: TRBV28
CDR3: CASTRLAGGYHEQFF

D: NA
J: TRBJ2-7
V: TRBV7-8
CDR3: CASSPRRAYEQYF

D: TRBD2
J: TRBJ2-2
V: TRBV6-5
CDR3: CASLISGGDTGELFF

D: TRBD2
J: TRBJ2-7
V: TRBV30
CDR3: CAWRRGSGHEQYF

D: NA
J: TRBJ1-5
V: TRBV6-2/TRBV6-3
CDR3: CASSYSSGISNQPQHF

D: TRBD1
J: TRBJ2-7
V: TRBV9
CDR3: CASSVGAVQGFSYEQYF

D: NA
J: TRBJ1-2
V: TRBV11-2
CDR3: CASSLGGYGYTF

D: NA
J: TRBJ1-2
V: TRBV6-1
CDR3: CASSEVVGQPSRGYTF

D: TRBD1
J: TRBJ1-2
V: TRBV30
CDR3: CAWGTGTGHGYTF

D: NA
J: TRBJ2-3
V: TRBV29-1
CDR3: CSVITGFETDTQYF

D: TRBD2
J: TRBJ2-7
V: TRBV27
CDR3: CASSLELAGTYEQYF